A single sample gave rise to the 23 T cell receptor beta chains below, sequenced in a study of blood T cell repertoires in COVID-19. Sequenced by immunoSEQ multiplex PCR; TCRdb stores in-frame clones only, minus some. The sample comprises tens of thousands of clones, more than 70% of which are singletons, and 4.5% to 5.5% rests with the top ten. Sequencing input: peripheral blood. The receptors stem from a woman aged 80 or older with active COVID-19.

This chain links TRBV6-6 with TRBJ2-1; 7 bases map to TRBD2. The CDR3 totals 12 residues. Germline trimming cut 10 bases from V and 4 bases from J; bases unmatched to any gene: 4. Germline CDR1 is MNHNY and CDR2 is SVGAGI (reference sequence). This CDR3 is CATLGGYNEQFF. The CDR3, as DNA: TGTGCCACCCTGGGGGGGTACAATGAGCAGTTCTTC.

The chain joins TRBV2 to TRBJ2-7; 13 bases agree with TRBD2. CDR1 is SNHLY and CDR2 is FYNNEI in the germline V gene. Trimming at V came to 8 bases and at J to 2 bases, leaving 3 bases not matched to a gene. This CDR3 contains 14 residues. The DNA for the CDR3 is TGTGCCAGCGGGGGACTAGCGGGACCCTACGAGCAGTACTTC. Its translation: CASGGLAGPYEQYF.

This rearrangement joins TRBV3-1 (or the pseudogene TRBV3-2) to TRBJ2-1; 8 bases fit TRBD1. Trimming cost V 4 bases and J 7 bases; bases outside gene matches: 12. This CDR3 has 16 residues. CDR1 and CDR2 (germline): LGHDT, YNNKEL (reference sequence). In nucleotides, the CDR3 is TGTGCCAGCAGCCTGGGGTTGGCAGGGGGCAAAAATGAGCAGTTCTTC. It codes for CASSLGLAGGKNEQFF.

The V and J genes are TRBV9 and TRBJ2-1; 9 bases fit TRBD1. The V gene end was trimmed by 3 bases and the J gene end by 6 bases; junction bases not matched to a gene: 7. This CDR3 region has 15 residues. Germline V CDR1 and CDR2: SGDLS, YYNGEE. As DNA, the CDR3 is TGTGCCAGCAGCGAGGGACAGGGAGGGGGCAATGAGCAGTTCTTC. It translates to CASSEGQGGGNEQFF.

This chain uses TRBV3-1 (or the pseudogene TRBV3-2) with TRBJ2-7; 7 bases line up with TRBD2. Per germline, CDR1 LGHDT and CDR2 YNNKEL (reference sequence). The CDR3 sequence is 13 residues long. V lost 5 bases, J lost 3 bases, and 4 bases stayed unmatched. The CDR3 loop is CASSSREDYEQYF. The CDR3, as DNA: TGTGCCAGCAGCTCACGGGAGGACTACGAGCAGTACTTC.

The J gene is TRBJ1-4, the V gene TRBV28; 10 bases map to TRBD1. This CDR3 has 15 amino acids. Trimming cost V 4 bases and J 6 bases; bases outside gene matches: 5. The V gene's germline CDR1 is MDHEN and CDR2 SYDVKM. As DNA, the CDR3 is TGTGCCAGCAGTTCCCGGGACAGGGGAGATGAAAAACTGTTTTTT. This gives the protein CASSSRDRGDEKLFF. Full variable domain (outside the CDR3, taken from reference TRBV28 and TRBJ1-4): DVKVTQSSRYLVKRTGEKVFLECVQDMDHENMFWYRQDPGLGLRLIYFSYDVKMKEKGDIPEGYSVSREKKERFSLILESASTNQTSMYLCASSSRDRGDEKLFFGSGTQLSVL.

The chain has TRBV5-1 and TRBJ2-5; the match to TRBD1 covers 9 bases. Unmatched junction bases numbered 6, after V lost 7 bases and J lost 5 bases. The CDR3 is 13 residues long. CDR1 is SGHRS, CDR2 YFSETQ, per germline. The CDR3 reads CASGQGLGETQYF. Written as DNA, the CDR3 is TGCGCCAGCGGACAGGGGCTCGGGGAGACCCAGTACTTC.

The rearrangement joins TRBV27 to TRBJ1-1, with TRBD1 as a possible D gene (5 bases). V lost 6 bases to trimming and J lost 5 bases, with 16 bases between them. CDR3 length equals 14 residues. Per germline, CDR1 MNHEY and CDR2 SMNVEV (reference sequence). Written as DNA, the CDR3 is TGTGCCAGCAGCGGGCCGCGGGGGGGGACTGAAGCTTTCTTT. Its protein product is CASSGPRGGTEAFF.

V and J are TRBV15 and TRBJ2-5; D remains ambiguous. Germline CDR1 reads LNHNV; CDR2 reads YYDKDF (reference sequence). Trimming removed 0 bases from V and 5 bases from J, with 10 bases in between. CDR3 length: 14 residues. The DNA of the CDR3 is TGTGCCACCAGCAGAGAAACGCACTGGGAGACCCAGTACTTC. It specifies CATSRETHWETQYF.

This clone was seen only once. The V gene is TRBV13, the J gene TRBJ2-1; TRBD2 aligns across 8 bases. This CDR3 comprises 16 residues. V lost 3 bases and J lost 0; bases outside the gene matches: 4. Germline V gene data show CDR1 as PRHDT and CDR2 as FYEKMQ (reference sequence). The CDR3 DNA reads TGTGCCAGCAGCTTGGGCGGGAGGAGCTCCTACAATGAGCAGTTCTTC. This gives the protein CASSLGGRSSYNEQFF.

This clone has only one observation. The V call is TRBV12-3 or TRBV12-4, the J call TRBJ1-1; possibly TRBD1 for D (6 bases). The V and J ends lost 6 bases and 6 bases respectively, with 14 bases between them. The CDR3 covers 13 residues. The CDR3 is CASSLRQDPEAFF. The CDR3 DNA follows: TGTGCCAGCAGCTTGCGACAGGACCCTGAAGCTTTCTTT.

The chain couples TRBV7-2 to TRBJ1-1; D is uncertain. V was pared by 1 base and J by 1 base, with 7 bases between. This CDR3 region has 14 residues. Germline V lookup: CDR1 SGHTA, CDR2 FQGNSA. CDR3 in amino acids: CASSLGHQNTEAFF. The CDR3 DNA is TGTGCCAGCAGCTTAGGGCACCAGAACACTGAAGCTTTCTTT. Full variable domain (missing parts from reference TRBV7-2 and TRBJ1-1): GAGVSQSPSNKVTEKGKDVELRCDPISGHTALYWYRQSLGQGLEFLIYFQGNSAPDKSGLPSDRFSAERTGGSVSTLTIQRTQQEDSAVYLCASSLGHQNTEAFFGQGTRLTVV.

The CDR3 DNA reads TGTGCCAGTAAACTATCGGAGCTCACAGATACGCAGTATTTT. Protein product: CASKLSELTDTQYF. The chain has TRBV19 and TRBJ2-3; D is uncertain. From germline, CDR1 is LNHDA and CDR2 SQIVND (reference sequence). This CDR3 has 14 residues. The germline V and J ends were trimmed by 7 bases and 2 bases, with 13 bases remaining between them.

V gene TRBV10-3 combines with J gene TRBJ2-3, with D perhaps TRBD1 (5 bases). Trimming shortened V by 4 bases and J by 3 bases, and 8 bases separated the two germline ends. The CDR3 loop spans 13 amino acids. Germline V gene data show CDR1 as ENHRY and CDR2 as SYGVKD. CDR3 coding DNA: TGTGCCATCAGTGCTAGGGGTACAGATACGCAGTATTTT. Translating gives CAISARGTDTQYF.

V gene TRBV7-7 combines with J gene TRBJ2-3, with TRBD2 matching over 7 bases. The CDR3 sequence is 15 residues long. The V gene's germline CDR1 is SSHAT and CDR2 FNYEAQ (reference sequence). V dropped 5 bases and J dropped 6; count of bases not matched to a gene: 11. CDR3 sequence reads: CASSLRAGTTDTQYF. CDR3 DNA sequence: TGTGCCAGCAGCCTCAGAGCGGGAACTACCGATACGCAGTATTTT.

The chain links TRBV5-8 to TRBJ2-3, with 8 bases aligning to TRBD1. From germline, CDR1 is SGHTS and CDR2 YDEGEE. Trimming cost V 5 bases and J 1 base; bases outside gene matches: 3. The CDR3 totals 14 residues. Written as DNA, the CDR3 is TGTGCCAGCAGTATGGACAGGGGCACAGATACGCAGTATTTT. Its protein is CASSMDRGTDTQYF. The variable domain in full, completed from reference TRBV5-8 and TRBJ2-3, reads EAGVTQSPTHLIKTRGQQATLRCSPISGHTSVYWYQQALGLGLQFLLWYDEGEERNRGNFPPRFSGRQFPNYSSELNVNALELEDSALYLCASSMDRGTDTQYFGPGTRLTVL.

A single count supports this clone. The rearrangement uses TRBV9 and TRBJ2-2, with TRBD2 matching over 8 bases. The CDR3 consists of 17 residues. V was pared by 3 bases and J by 1 base, with 8 bases of the junction left unmatched. CDR1 is SGDLS and CDR2 is YYNGEE in the germline V gene. CDR3 in amino acids: CASSAQWTSLNTGELFF. The DNA for the CDR3 is TGTGCCAGCAGCGCGCAATGGACTAGCCTGAACACCGGGGAGCTGTTTTTT.

The rearrangement links TRBV5-6 to TRBJ2-3; the D gene is possibly TRBD2 (5 bases). Germline V gene lookup returns CDR1 SGHDT and CDR2 YYEEEE. The CDR3 totals 17 residues. Trimming shortened V by 0 bases and J by 0 bases, and 14 bases separated the two germline ends. CDR3 nucleotide sequence: TGTGCCAGCAGCTTGGTCGAGGCAGCGGCCAGCACAGATACGCAGTATTTT. This codes for CASSLVEAAASTDTQYF.

This clone appeared a single time. J is TRBJ2-3 and V is TRBV7-2; D is undetermined. V was trimmed by 5 bases and J by 3 bases, leaving 6 bases between them. Per germline, CDR1 SGHTA and CDR2 FQGNSA. The CDR3 is 12 amino acids. CDR3 in amino acids: CASSLRTDTQYF. The CDR3 DNA follows: TGTGCCAGCAGCCTTAGAACAGATACGCAGTATTTT. Using reference TRBV7-2 and TRBJ2-3 for the parts outside the CDR3, the full variable domain is GAGVSQSPSNKVTEKGKDVELRCDPISGHTALYWYRQSLGQGLEFLIYFQGNSAPDKSGLPSDRFSAERTGGSVSTLTIQRTQQEDSAVYLCASSLRTDTQYFGPGTRLTVL.

This clone was picked up a small number of times. V gene TRBV5-1 combines with J gene TRBJ2-7; 9 bases agree with TRBD1. V lost 4 bases and J lost 3; bases outside the gene matches: 11. This CDR3 spans 16 amino acids. Germline V lookup: CDR1 SGHRS, CDR2 YFSETQ. DNA of the CDR3: TGCGCCAGCAGCATCTTACAGGGGGCCGGGGGCTACGAGCAGTACTTC. Translation gives CASSILQGAGGYEQYF.

V and J are TRBV7-2 and TRBJ2-1, with D perhaps TRBD2 (6 bases). The CDR3 covers 15 residues. Germline CDR1 is SGHTA and CDR2 is FQGNSA. Trimming stripped 5 bases from V and 8 bases from J, with 19 bases between. The CDR3 DNA sequence: TGTGCCAGCAGCCTCGAGCGGGCGAGAGCGGATGAGCAGTTCTTC. Translating gives CASSLERARADEQFF.

This chain joins TRBV20-1 and TRBJ2-1; D perhaps matches TRBD2 (7 bases). The CDR3 is made up of 17 amino acids. Germline V gene data show CDR1 as DFQATT and CDR2 as SNEGSKA (reference sequence). Trimming took 3 bases from V and 7 from J, leaving 25 bases between them. The CDR3 protein is CSASPPKGGGPRNEQFF. For the CDR3, the DNA is TGCAGTGCTAGTCCCCCAAAGGGGGGAGGGCCTAGAAATGAGCAGTTCTTC.

The V call is TRBV3-1 (or the pseudogene TRBV3-2), the J call TRBJ2-3; D gene ambiguous. CDR3 length: 13 residues. Trimming shortened V by 8 bases and J by 4 bases, and 13 bases separated the two germline ends. CDR1 LGHDT and CDR2 YNNKEL come from the germline V gene (reference sequence). The CDR3 spells CASSPGPADTQYF. The CDR3 DNA follows: TGTGCCAGCTCCCCGGGTCCTGCAGATACGCAGTATTTT.